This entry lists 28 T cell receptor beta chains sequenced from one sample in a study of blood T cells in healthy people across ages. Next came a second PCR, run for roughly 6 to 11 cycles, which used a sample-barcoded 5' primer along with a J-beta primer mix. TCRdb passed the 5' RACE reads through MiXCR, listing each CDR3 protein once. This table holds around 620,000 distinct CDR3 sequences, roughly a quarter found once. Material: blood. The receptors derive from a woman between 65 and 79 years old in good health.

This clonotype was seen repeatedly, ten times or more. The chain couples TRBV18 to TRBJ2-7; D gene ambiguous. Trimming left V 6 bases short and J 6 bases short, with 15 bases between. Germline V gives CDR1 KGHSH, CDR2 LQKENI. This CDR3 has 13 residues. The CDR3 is CASSPTDGTEQYF. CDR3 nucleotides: TGTGCCAGCTCCCCTACCGACGGTACCGAGCAGTACTTC.

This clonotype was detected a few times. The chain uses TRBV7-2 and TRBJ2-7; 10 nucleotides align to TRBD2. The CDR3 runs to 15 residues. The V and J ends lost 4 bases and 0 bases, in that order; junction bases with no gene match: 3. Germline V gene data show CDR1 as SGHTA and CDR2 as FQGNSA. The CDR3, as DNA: TGTGCCAGCAGCTCGGGACTAGCGACCTCCTACGAGCAGTACTTC. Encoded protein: CASSSGLATSYEQYF. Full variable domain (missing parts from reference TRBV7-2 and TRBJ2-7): GAGVSQSPSNKVTEKGKDVELRCDPISGHTALYWYRQSLGQGLEFLIYFQGNSAPDKSGLPSDRFSAERTGGSVSTLTIQRTQQEDSAVYLCASSSGLATSYEQYFGPGTRLTVT.

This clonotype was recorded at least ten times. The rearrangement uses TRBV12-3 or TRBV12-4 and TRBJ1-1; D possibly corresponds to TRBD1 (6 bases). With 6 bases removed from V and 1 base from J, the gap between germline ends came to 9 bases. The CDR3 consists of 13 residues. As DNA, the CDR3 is TGTGCCAGCAGCTTCAGGGGGAACACTGAAGCTTTCTTT. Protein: CASSFRGNTEAFF.

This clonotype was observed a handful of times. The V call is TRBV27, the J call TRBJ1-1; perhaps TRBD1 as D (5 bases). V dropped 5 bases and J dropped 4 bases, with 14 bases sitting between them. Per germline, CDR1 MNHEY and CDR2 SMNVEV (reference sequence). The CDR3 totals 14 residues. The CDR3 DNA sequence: TGTGCCAGCAGTCCAACCGGGACCACCACTGAAGCTTTCTTT. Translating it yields CASSPTGTTTEAFF.

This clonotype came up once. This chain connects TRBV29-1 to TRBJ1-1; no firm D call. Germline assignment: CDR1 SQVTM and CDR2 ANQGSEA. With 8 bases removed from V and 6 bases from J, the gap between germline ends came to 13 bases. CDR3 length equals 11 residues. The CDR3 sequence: CSLANGPEAFF. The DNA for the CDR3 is TGCAGCCTCGCAAACGGTCCTGAAGCTTTCTTT.

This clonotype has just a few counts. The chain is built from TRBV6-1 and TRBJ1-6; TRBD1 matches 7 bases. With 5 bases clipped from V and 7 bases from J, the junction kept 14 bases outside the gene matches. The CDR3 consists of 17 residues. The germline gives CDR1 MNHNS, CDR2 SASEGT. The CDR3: CASSTSLRGALNSPLHF. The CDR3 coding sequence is TGTGCCAGCAGTACATCTCTCAGGGGGGCTTTGAATTCACCCCTCCACTTT.

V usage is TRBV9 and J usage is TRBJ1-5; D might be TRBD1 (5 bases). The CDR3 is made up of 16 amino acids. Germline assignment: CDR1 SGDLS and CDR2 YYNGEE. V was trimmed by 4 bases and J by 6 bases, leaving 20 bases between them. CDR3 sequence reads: CASSPSWGFGGQPQHF. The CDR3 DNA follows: TGTGCCAGCAGCCCTTCTTGGGGGTTTGGTGGTCAGCCCCAGCATTTT.

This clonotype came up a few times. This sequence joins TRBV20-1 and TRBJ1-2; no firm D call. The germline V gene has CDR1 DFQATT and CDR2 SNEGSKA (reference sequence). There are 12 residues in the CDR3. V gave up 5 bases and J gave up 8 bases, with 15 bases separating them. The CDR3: CSAHDTVWGYTF. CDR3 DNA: TGCAGTGCTCACGACACGGTCTGGGGCTACACCTTC.

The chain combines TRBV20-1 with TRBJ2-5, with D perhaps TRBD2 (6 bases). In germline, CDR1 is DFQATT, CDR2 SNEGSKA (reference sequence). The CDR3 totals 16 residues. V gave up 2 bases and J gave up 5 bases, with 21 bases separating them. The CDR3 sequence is CSARQNILTSRETQYF. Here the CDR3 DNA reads TGCAGTGCTAGACAAAACATACTAACTAGCCGGGAGACCCAGTACTTC.

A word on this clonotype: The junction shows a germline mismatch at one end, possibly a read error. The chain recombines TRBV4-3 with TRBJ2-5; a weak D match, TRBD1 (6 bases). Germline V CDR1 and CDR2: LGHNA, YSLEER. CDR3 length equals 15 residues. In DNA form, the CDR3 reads TGCGCCGGCAGCCAAGACAACAGGGTTGTGGAGACCCAGTACTTC. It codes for CAGSQDNRVVETQYF.

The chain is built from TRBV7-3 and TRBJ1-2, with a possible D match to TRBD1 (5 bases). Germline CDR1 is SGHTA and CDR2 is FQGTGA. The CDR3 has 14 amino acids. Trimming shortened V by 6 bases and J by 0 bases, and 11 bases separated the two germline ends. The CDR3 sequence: CASSPTAANYGYTF. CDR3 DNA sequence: TGTGCCAGCAGTCCGACAGCTGCTAACTATGGCTACACCTTC. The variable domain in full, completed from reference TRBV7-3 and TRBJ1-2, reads GAGVSQTPSNKVTEKGKYVELRCDPISGHTALYWYRQSLGQGPEFLIYFQGTGAADDSGLPNDRFFAVRPEGSVSTLKIQRTERGDSAVYLCASSPTAANYGYTFGSGTRLTVV.

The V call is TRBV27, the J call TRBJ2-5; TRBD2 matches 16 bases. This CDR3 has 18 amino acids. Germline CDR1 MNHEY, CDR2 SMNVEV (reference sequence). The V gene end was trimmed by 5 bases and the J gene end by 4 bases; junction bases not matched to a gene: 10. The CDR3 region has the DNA TGTGCCAGCAGTGCCCCGGGACTAGCGGGGGGGCTAGGAGAGACCCAGTACTTC. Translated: CASSAPGLAGGLGETQYF.

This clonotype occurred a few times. The CDR3 loop reads CASSAADRTYNEQFF. The CDR3 DNA reads TGTGCCAGCAGCGCGGCTGACAGAACCTACAATGAGCAGTTCTTC. The rearrangement links TRBV9 to TRBJ2-1; perhaps TRBD1 as D (5 bases). Looked up from germline, CDR1 is SGDLS and CDR2 is YYNGEE. The germline V and J ends were trimmed by 3 bases and 2 bases, with 12 bases remaining between them. CDR3 length: 15 amino acids.

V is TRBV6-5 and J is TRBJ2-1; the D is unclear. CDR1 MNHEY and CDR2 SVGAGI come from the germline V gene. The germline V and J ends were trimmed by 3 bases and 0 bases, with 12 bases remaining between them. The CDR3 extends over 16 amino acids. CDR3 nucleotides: TGTGCCAGCAGTTATAACAGCCCAAGCTCCTACAATGAGCAGTTCTTC. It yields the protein CASSYNSPSSYNEQFF.

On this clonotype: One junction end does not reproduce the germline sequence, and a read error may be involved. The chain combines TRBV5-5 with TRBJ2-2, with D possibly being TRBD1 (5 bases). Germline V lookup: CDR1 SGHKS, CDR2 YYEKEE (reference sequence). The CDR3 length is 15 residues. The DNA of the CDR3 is TGTGCCTGCAGCATTTCTAGGGGTAACACCAGGGAGCTGTTTTTT. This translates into CACSISRGNTRELFF.

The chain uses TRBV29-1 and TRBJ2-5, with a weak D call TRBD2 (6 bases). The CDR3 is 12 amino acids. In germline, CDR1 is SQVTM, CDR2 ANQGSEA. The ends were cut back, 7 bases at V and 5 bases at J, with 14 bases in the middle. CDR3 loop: CSGGEIGETQYF. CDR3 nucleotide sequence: TGCAGCGGCGGGGAAATAGGGGAGACCCAGTACTTC.

The CDR3 bases are TGTGCCAGTATACCACAGGGGACTCTGAACACTGAAGCTTTCTTT. Amino acid sequence: CASIPQGTLNTEAFF. The chain couples TRBV12-3 or TRBV12-4 to TRBJ1-1; 7 nucleotides align to TRBD1. Trimming took 9 bases from V and 0 from J; bases not matched to a gene: 10. The CDR3 totals 15 residues.

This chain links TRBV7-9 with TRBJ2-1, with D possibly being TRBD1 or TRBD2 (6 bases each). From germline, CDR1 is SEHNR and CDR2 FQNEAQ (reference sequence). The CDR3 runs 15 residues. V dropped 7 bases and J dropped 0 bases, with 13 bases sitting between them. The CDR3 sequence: CASKKGGTSYNEQFF. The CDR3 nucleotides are TGTGCCAGCAAGAAGGGGGGAACCTCCTACAATGAGCAGTTCTTC.

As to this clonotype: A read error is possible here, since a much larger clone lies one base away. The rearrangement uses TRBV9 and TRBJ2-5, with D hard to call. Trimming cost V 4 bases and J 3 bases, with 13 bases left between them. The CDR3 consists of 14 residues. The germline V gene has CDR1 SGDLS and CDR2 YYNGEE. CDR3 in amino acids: CASSIGGLEETQYF. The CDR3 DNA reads TGTGCCAGCAGCATAGGTGGGCTTGAAGAGACCCAGTACTTC.

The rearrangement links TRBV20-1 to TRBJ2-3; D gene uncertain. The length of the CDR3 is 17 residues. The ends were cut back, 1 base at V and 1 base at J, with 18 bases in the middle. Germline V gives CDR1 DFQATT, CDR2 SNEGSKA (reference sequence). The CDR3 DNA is TGCAGTGCTAGAGTGCCCGGAGCGCACGTTGGCACAGATACGCAGTATTTT. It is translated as CSARVPGAHVGTDTQYF.

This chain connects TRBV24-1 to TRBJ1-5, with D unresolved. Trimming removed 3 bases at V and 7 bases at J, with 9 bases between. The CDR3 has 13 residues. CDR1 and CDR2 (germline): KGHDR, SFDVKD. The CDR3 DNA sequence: TGTGCCACCAGTGATCGGGGAGGACAGCCCCAGCATTTT. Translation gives CATSDRGGQPQHF.

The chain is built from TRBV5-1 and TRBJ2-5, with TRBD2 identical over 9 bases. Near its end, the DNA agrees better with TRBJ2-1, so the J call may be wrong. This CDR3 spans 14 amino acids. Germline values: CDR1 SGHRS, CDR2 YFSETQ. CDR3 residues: CASRVSGGEGEQFF. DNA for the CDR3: TGCGCCAGCAGAGTTAGCGGGGGAGAGGGTGAGCAGTTCTTC.

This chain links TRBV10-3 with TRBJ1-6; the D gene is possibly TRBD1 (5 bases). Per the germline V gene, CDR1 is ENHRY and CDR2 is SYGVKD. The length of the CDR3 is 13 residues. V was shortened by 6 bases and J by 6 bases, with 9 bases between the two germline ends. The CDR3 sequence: CAIRGELNSPLHF. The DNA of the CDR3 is TGTGCCATCAGAGGGGAGCTTAATTCACCCCTCCACTTT.

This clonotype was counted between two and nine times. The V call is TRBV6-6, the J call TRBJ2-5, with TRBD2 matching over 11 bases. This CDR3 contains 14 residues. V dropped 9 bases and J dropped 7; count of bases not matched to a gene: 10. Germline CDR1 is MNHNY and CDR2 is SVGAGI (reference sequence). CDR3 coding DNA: TGTGCCAGTGGGACTAGCGGCAGTTTGGGGACCCAGTACTTC. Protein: CASGTSGSLGTQYF.

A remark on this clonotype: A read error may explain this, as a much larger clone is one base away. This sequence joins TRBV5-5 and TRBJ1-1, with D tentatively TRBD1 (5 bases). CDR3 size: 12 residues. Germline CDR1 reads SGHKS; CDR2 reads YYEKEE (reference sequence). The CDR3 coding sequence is TGTGCCAGCAGCCGGGGGAACACTGTAGCTTTCTTT. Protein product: CASSRGNTVAFF. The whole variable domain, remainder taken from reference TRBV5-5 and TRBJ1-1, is DAGVTQSPTHLIKTRGQQVTLRCSPISGHKSVSWYQQVLGQGPQFIFQYYEKEERGRGNFPDRFSARQFPNYSSELNVNALLLGDSALYLCASSRGNTVAFFGQGTRLTVV.

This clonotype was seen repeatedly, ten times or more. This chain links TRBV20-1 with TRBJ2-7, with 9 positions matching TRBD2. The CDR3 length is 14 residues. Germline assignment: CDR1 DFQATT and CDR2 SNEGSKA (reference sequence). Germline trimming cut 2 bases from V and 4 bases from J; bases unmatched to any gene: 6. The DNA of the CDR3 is TGCAGTGCTAGATCGGCGGGGGGGGCGTACGAGCAGTACTTC. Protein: CSARSAGGAYEQYF.

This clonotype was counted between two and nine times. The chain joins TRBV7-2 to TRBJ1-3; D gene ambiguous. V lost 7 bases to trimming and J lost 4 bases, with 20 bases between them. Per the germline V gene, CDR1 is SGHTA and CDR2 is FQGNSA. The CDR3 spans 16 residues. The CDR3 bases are TGTGCCAGCACGTCCCTTCAGCGGGCGATGGGAAACACCATATATTTT. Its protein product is CASTSLQRAMGNTIYF. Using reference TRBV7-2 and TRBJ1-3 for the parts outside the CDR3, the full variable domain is GAGVSQSPSNKVTEKGKDVELRCDPISGHTALYWYRQSLGQGLEFLIYFQGNSAPDKSGLPSDRFSAERTGGSVSTLTIQRTQQEDSAVYLCASTSLQRAMGNTIYFGEGSWLTVV.

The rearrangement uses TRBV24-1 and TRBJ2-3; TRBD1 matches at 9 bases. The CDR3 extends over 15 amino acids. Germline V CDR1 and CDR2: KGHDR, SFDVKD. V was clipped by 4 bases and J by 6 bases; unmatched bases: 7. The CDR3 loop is CATSDSGQGSDTQYF. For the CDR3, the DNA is TGTGCCACCAGTGACTCGGGACAGGGTTCGGATACGCAGTATTTT.